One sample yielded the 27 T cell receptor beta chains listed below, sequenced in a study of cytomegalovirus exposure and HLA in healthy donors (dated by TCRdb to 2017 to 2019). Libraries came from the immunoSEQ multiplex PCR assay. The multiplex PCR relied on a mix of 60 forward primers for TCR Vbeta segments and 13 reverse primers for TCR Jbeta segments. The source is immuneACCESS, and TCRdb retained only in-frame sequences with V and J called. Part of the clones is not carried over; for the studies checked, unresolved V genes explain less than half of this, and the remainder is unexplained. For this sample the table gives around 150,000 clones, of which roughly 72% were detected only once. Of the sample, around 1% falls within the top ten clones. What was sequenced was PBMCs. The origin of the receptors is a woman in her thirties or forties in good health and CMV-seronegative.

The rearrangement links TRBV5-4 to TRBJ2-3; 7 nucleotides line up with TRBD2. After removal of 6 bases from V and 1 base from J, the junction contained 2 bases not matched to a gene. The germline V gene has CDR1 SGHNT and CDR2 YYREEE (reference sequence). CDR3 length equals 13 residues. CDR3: CASILAGTDTQYF. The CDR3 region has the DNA TGTGCCAGCATTCTAGCGGGCACAGATACGCAGTATTTT.

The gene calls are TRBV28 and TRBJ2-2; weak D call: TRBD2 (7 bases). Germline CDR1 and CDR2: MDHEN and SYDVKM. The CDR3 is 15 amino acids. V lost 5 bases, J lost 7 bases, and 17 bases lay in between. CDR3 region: CASSGGSHRDGELFF. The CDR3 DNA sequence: TGTGCCAGCAGTGGCGGGAGCCACAGGGACGGGGAGCTGTTTTTT.

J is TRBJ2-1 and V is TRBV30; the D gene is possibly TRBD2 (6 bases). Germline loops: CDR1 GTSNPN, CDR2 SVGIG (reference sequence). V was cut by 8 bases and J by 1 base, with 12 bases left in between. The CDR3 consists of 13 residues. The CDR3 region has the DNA TGTGCCAAGGGCGGGACTTCCTACAATGAGCAGTTCTTC. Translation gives CAKGGTSYNEQFF.

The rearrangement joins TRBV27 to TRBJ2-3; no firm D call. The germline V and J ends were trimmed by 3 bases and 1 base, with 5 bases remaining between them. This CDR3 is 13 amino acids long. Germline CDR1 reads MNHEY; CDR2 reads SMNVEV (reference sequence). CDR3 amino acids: CASSFSGTDTQYF. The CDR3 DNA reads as TGTGCCAGCAGTTTTTCCGGCACAGATACGCAGTATTTT.

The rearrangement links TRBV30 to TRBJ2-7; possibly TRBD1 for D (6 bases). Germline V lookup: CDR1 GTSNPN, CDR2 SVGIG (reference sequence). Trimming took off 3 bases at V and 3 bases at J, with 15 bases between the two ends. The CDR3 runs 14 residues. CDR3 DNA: TGTGCCTGGAGCCTGGACAGTACTAGCTACGAGCAGTACTTC. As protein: CAWSLDSTSYEQYF. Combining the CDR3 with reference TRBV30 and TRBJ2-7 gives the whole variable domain SQTIHQWPATLVQPVGSPLSLECTVEGTSNPNLYWYRQAAGRGLQLLFYSVGIGQISSEVPQNLSASRPQDRQFILSSKKLLLSDSGFYLCAWSLDSTSYEQYFGPGTRLTVT.

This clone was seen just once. The CDR3 here is CASSQAQETQYF. In DNA form, the CDR3 reads TGTGCCAGCAGTCAGGCCCAAGAGACCCAGTACTTC. The chain uses TRBV28 and TRBJ2-5; no firm D call. Germline loops: CDR1 MDHEN, CDR2 SYDVKM. The length of the CDR3 is 12 residues. The V gene lost 5 bases and the J gene lost 1 base, with 5 bases spanning the gap.

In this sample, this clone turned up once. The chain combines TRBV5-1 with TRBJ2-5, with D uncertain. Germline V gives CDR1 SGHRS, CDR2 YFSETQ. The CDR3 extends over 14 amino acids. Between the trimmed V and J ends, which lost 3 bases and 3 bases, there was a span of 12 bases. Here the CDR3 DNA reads TGCGCCAGCAGCTCAACGGGTGTAAAAGAGACCCAGTACTTC. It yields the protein CASSSTGVKETQYF.

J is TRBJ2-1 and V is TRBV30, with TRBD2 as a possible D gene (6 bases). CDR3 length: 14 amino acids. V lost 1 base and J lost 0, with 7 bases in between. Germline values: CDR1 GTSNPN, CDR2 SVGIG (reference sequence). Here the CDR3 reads CAWSETSSYNEQFF. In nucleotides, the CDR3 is TGTGCCTGGAGTGAGACTAGCTCCTACAATGAGCAGTTCTTC.

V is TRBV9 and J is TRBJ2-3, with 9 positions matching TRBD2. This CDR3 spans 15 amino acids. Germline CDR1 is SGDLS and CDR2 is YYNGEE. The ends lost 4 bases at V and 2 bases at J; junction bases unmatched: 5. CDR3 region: CASSPSGGPTDTQYF. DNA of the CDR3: TGTGCCAGCAGCCCCAGCGGGGGGCCCACAGATACGCAGTATTTT.

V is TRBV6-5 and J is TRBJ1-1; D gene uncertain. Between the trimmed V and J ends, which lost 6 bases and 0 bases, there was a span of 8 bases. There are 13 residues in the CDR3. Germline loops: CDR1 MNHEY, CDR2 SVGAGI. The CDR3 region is CASSRDLNTEAFF. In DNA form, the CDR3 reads TGTGCCAGCAGCCGAGATTTGAACACTGAAGCTTTCTTT.

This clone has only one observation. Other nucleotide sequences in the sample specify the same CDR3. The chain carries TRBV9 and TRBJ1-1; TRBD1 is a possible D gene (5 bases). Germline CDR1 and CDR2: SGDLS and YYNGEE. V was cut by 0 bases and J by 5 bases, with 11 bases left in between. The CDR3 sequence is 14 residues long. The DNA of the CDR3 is TGTGCCAGCAGCGTAGTGGGGGGAGGAACTGAAGCTTTCTTT. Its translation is CASSVVGGGTEAFF.

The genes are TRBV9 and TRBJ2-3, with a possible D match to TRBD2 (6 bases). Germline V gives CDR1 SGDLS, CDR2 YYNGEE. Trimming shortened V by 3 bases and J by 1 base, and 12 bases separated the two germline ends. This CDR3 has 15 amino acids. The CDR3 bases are TGTGCCAGCAGCGCGGAGGGGCAGGGCACAGATACGCAGTATTTT. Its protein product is CASSAEGQGTDTQYF. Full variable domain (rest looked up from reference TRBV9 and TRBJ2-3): DSGVTQTPKHLITATGQRVTLRCSPRSGDLSVYWYQQSLDQGLQFLIQYYNGEERAKGNILERFSAQQFPDLHSELNLSSLELGDSALYFCASSAEGQGTDTQYFGPGTRLTVL.

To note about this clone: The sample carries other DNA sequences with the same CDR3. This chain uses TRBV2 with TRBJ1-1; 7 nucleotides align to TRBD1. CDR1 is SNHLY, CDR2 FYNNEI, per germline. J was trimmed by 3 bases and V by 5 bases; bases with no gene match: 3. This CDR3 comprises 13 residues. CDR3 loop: CASSLDRHTEAFF. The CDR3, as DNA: TGTGCCAGCAGTCTGGACAGGCACACTGAAGCTTTCTTT.

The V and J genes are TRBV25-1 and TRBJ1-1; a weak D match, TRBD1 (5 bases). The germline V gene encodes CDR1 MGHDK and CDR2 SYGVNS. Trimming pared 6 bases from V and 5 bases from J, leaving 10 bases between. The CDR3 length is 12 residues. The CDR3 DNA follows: TGTGCCAGCAGCCGGGGGGTGACTGAAGCTTTCTTT. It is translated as CASSRGVTEAFF.

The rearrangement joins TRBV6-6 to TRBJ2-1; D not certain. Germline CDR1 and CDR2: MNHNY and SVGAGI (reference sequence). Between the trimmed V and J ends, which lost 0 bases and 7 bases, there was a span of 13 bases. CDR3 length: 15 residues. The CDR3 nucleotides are TGTGCCAGCAGTTACTCGAGCCCCCAAAAGAATGAGCAGTTCTTC. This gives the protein CASSYSSPQKNEQFF.

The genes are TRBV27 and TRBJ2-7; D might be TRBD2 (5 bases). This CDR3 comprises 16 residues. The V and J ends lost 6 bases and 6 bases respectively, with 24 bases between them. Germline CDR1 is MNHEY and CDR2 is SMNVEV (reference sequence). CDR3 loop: CASSPSGGADPSEQYF. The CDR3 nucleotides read TGTGCCAGCAGCCCTTCAGGAGGAGCGGACCCTAGCGAGCAGTACTTC.

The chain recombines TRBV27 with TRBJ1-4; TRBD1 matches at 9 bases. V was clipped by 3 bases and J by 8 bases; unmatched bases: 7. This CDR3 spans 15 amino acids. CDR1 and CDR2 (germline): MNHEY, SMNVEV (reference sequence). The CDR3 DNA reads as TGTGCCAGCAGTTTTTACAGGACAGGGGCGGAAAAACTGTTTTTT. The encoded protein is CASSFYRTGAEKLFF.

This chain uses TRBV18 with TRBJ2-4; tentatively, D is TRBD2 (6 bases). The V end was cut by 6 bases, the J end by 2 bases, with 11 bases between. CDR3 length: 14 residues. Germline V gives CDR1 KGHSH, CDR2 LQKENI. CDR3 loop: CASSSSGTKNIQYF. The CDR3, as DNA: TGTGCCAGCTCGAGTAGCGGTACCAAAAACATTCAGTACTTC.

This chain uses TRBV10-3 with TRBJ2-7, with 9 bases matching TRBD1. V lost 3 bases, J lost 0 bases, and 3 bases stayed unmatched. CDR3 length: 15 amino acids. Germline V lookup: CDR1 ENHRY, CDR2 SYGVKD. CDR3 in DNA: TGTGCCATCAGTGATCCGGGACAGGGCTCCTACGAGCAGTACTTC. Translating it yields CAISDPGQGSYEQYF.

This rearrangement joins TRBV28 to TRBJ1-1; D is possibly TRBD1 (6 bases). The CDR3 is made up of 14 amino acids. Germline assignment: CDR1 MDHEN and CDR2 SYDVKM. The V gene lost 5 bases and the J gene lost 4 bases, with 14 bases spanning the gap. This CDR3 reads CASSGMDRVTEAFF. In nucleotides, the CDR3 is TGTGCCAGCAGTGGAATGGACAGAGTCACTGAAGCTTTCTTT.

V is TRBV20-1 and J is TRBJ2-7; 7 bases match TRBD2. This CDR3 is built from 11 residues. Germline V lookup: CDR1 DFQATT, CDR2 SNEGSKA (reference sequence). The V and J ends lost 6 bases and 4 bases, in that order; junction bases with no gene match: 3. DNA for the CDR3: TGCAGTGCCAGCGGGACGTACGAGCAGTACTTC. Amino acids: CSASGTYEQYF.

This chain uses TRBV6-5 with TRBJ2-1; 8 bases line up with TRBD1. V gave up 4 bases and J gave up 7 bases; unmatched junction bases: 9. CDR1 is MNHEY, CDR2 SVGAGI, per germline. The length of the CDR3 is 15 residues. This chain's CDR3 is CASSWGQGDRNEQFF. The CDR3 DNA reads TGTGCCAGCAGTTGGGGGCAGGGGGACAGGAATGAGCAGTTCTTC.

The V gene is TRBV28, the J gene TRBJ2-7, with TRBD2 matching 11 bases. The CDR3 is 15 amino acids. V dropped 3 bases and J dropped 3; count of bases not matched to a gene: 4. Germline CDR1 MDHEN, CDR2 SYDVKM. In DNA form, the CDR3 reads TGTGCCAGCAGTTTTGGACTAGCGGGCCGCTACGAGCAGTACTTC. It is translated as CASSFGLAGRYEQYF.

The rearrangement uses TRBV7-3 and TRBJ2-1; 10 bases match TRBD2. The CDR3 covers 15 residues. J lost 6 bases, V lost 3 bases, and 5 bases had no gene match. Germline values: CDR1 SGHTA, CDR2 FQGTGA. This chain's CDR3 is CASSFRAGGPNEQFF. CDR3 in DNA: TGTGCCAGCAGCTTTCGAGCGGGAGGGCCCAATGAGCAGTTCTTC.

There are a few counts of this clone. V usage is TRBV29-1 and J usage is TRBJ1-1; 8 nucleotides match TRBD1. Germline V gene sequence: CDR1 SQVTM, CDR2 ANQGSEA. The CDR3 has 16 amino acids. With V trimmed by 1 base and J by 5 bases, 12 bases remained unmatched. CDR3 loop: CSVEGNRGILGTEAFF. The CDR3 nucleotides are TGCAGCGTTGAAGGTAACAGGGGGATATTGGGGACTGAAGCTTTCTTT.

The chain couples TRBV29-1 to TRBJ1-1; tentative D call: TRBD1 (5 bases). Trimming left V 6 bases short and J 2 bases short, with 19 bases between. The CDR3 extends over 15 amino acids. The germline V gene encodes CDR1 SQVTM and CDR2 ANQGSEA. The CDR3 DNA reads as TGCAGCGTGGGGCGAACGGCAGGTGTTAACACTGAAGCTTTCTTT. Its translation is CSVGRTAGVNTEAFF.

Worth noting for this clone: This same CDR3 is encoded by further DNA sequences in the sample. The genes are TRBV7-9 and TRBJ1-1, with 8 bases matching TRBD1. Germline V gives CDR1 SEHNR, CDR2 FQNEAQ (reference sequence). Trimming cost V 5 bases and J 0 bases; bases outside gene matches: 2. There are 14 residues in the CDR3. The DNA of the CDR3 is TGTGCCAGCAGCCTACAGGGGGTGAACACTGAAGCTTTCTTT. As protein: CASSLQGVNTEAFF.